This TCR beta chain was captured in a study of T cell responses to AZD1222 COVID-19 vaccine. General observations from the study: Donors were chiefly white British, with a greater number of females, and clonal diversity was perhaps underestimated. Repertoire collection took place solely once the T cell response had peaked. Close to half of all spike-specific TCRs reportedly target regions of the variants that are unmutated. Spike-wide coverage was observed for vaccine-associated CD4 TCRs, with dominant responses at 160-218 and 743-854.

V was pared by 2 bases and J by 4 bases, with 5 bases of the junction left unmatched. Germline loops: CDR1 KGHDR, CDR2 SFDVKD. The CDR3 consists of 15 residues. Assay used: immunoSEQ multiplex PCR; TCRdb lists only in-frame clones, some missing. The sample holds around 120,000 clones, approximately 84% seen once. Concerning this clone itself: Its antigen is still unknown.

The chain links TRBV24-1 to TRBJ1-1; 8 nucleotides agree with TRBD1. The specimen comprised peripheral blood, sampled on day 0 of AZD1222 vaccination. The sequence came from an adult in good health. CDR3 sequence: CATSDSRGLGTEAFF. DNA for the CDR3: TGTGCCACCAGTGATTCCAGGGGGCTGGGCACTGAAGCTTTCTTT.